Detailed here is one T cell receptor beta chain. This CDR3 is built from 13 residues. From germline, CDR1 is SGDLS and CDR2 YYNGEE. Trimming took off 7 bases at V and 1 base at J, with 11 bases between the two ends. These data come from a study of T cell repertoires in cytomegalovirus infection. TCRdb analysed the reads with MiXCR anew, one entry per CDR3 protein. The table shows roughly 630,000 distinct CDR3 sequences, with more than 20% occurring only once. The TCR originated in a human donor in good health (CMV status not recorded). Some clones in this sample may be carry-over from other donors' samples. Material for sequencing was CD8+ T cells from PBMCs. V and J are TRBV9 and TRBJ1-1; a possible D gene is TRBD1 (6 bases). The CDR3 here is CASLGQTNTEAFF. The DNA for the CDR3 is TGTGCCAGCCTCGGACAGACGAACACTGAAGCTTTCTTT.